The 27 T cell receptor beta chains below were found in one sample sequenced in a study of OX40 agonist ivuxolimab in advanced cancers. TCRdb's copy holds only in-frame clones and misses some; the assay was immunoSEQ multiplex PCR. The sample has around 35,000 clones, approximately 90% seen once; the top ten hold around 30%. The input for sequencing was CD4+ or CD8+ T cells sorted from blood, taken in a trial of the OX40 agonist ivuxolimab. The source of these receptors is an adult with an advanced solid tumor such as melanoma, head and neck, liver or kidney cancer.

V gene TRBV5-8 combines with J gene TRBJ1-4; D possibly corresponds to TRBD1 (6 bases). The CDR3 covers 15 residues. CDR1 is SGHTS, CDR2 YDEGEE, per germline. The ends were cut back, 2 bases at V and 0 bases at J, with 8 bases in the middle. CDR3 DNA sequence: TGTGCCAGCAGCTTCGGGGACACAACTAATGAAAAACTGTTTTTT. As protein: CASSFGDTTNEKLFF.

V gene TRBV28 combines with J gene TRBJ1-5; the D gene is possibly TRBD1 (5 bases). The germline gives CDR1 MDHEN, CDR2 SYDVKM. This CDR3 spans 14 amino acids. V dropped 5 bases and J dropped 1 base, with 9 bases sitting between them. The CDR3 sequence: CASSLRQSNQPQHF. CDR3 in DNA: TGTGCCAGCAGTCTTAGACAGAGCAATCAGCCCCAGCATTTT. Drawing the rest from reference TRBV28 and TRBJ1-5, the complete variable domain is DVKVTQSSRYLVKRTGEKVFLECVQDMDHENMFWYRQDPGLGLRLIYFSYDVKMKEKGDIPEGYSVSREKKERFSLILESASTNQTSMYLCASSLRQSNQPQHFGDGTRLSIL.

The rearrangement joins TRBV15 to TRBJ2-5, with D hard to call. V lost 0 bases and J 0 bases, leaving 8 bases between the germline ends. The CDR3 has 15 residues. Per the germline V gene, CDR1 is LNHNV and CDR2 is YYDKDF (reference sequence). CDR3 nucleotides: TGTGCCACCAGCAGAGAAAGGACCCACCAAGAGACCCAGTACTTC. It codes for CATSRERTHQETQYF.

The genes are TRBV28 and TRBJ2-1; 8 nucleotides match TRBD2. The CDR3 spans 16 residues. Germline CDR1 reads MDHEN; CDR2 reads SYDVKM. With V trimmed by 10 bases and J by 2 bases, 13 bases remained unmatched. The DNA for the CDR3 is TGTGCCACAAACGAAGGCCTAGCGGGCCCCTACAATGAGCAGTTCTTC. Translating gives CATNEGLAGPYNEQFF.

The rearrangement uses TRBV2 and TRBJ2-5; no reliable D call. The CDR3 covers 14 residues. Germline V gives CDR1 SNHLY, CDR2 FYNNEI. Trimming shortened V by 3 bases and J by 6 bases, and 14 bases separated the two germline ends. The CDR3: CASSDRASWKTQYF. The CDR3 DNA sequence: TGTGCCAGCAGTGACCGGGCCTCGTGGAAGACCCAGTACTTC.

The rearrangement joins TRBV6-5 to TRBJ2-5; D is possibly TRBD1 (5 bases). CDR3 length equals 15 residues. V was clipped by 0 bases and J by 1 base, with 9 bases between them. CDR1 and CDR2 (germline): MNHEY, SVGAGI. The CDR3 DNA is TGTGCCAGCAGTTACTCCTCAGGGTTCCAAGAGACCCAGTACTTC. Its translation is CASSYSSGFQETQYF.

V usage is TRBV19 and J usage is TRBJ2-7; TRBD2 matches 13 bases. The trim removed 2 bases at V and 3 bases at J, leaving 7 bases unmatched. Germline CDR1 LNHDA, CDR2 SQIVND (reference sequence). This CDR3 is built from 17 residues. CDR3 coding DNA: TGTGCCAGTAGTATAACGGGACGGACTAGCGGGAGCTACGAGCAGTACTTC. Translated, it gives CASSITGRTSGSYEQYF.

V gene TRBV15 combines with J gene TRBJ2-5; D assignment may be TRBD1 or TRBD2 (5 bases each). The CDR3 length is 17 residues. The V and J ends lost 0 bases and 4 bases respectively, with 18 bases between them. The germline CDR1 and CDR2 sequences are LNHNV and YYDKDF (reference sequence). CDR3 in amino acids: CATSRDQAGTVPETQYF. CDR3 bases: TGTGCCACCAGCAGAGATCAAGCAGGGACGGTGCCAGAGACCCAGTACTTC.

For the CDR3, the DNA is TGCGCCAGCAGCTTCACCGACGACAGTTACCAAGAGACCCAGTACTTC. Amino acid sequence: CASSFTDDSYQETQYF. The V gene is TRBV5-1, the J gene TRBJ2-5, with a tentative D call TRBD1 (5 bases). This CDR3 region has 16 residues. With 2 bases removed from V and 0 bases from J, the gap between germline ends came to 14 bases. Germline loops: CDR1 SGHRS, CDR2 YFSETQ.

This clone was seen just once. The rearrangement links TRBV28 to TRBJ2-1; 7 bases align to TRBD2. CDR1 is MDHEN and CDR2 is SYDVKM in the germline V gene. The trim removed 0 bases at V and 8 bases at J, leaving 10 bases unmatched. This CDR3 has 16 residues. CDR3 nucleotides: TGTGCCAGCAGTTTATGGGGGAGGGCCCCTTTCGATGAGCAGTTCTTC. Amino acid sequence: CASSLWGRAPFDEQFF.

This rearrangement joins TRBV7-8 to TRBJ1-2, with a weak D call TRBD1 (5 bases). Germline V lookup: CDR1 SGHVS, CDR2 FQNEAQ. Trimming left V 1 base short and J 0 bases short, with 9 bases between. This CDR3 comprises 15 residues. The CDR3 loop is CASSLVGGPNYGYTF. The CDR3 DNA reads TGTGCCAGCAGCTTAGTGGGGGGACCTAACTATGGCTACACCTTC. The full variable domain, with the rest looked up from reference TRBV7-8 and TRBJ1-2, is GAGVSQSPRYKVAKRGQDVALRCDPISGHVSLFWYQQALGQGPEFLTYFQNEAQLDKSGLPSDRFFAERPEGSVSTLKIQRTQQEDSAVYLCASSLVGGPNYGYTFGSGTRLTVV.

This chain links TRBV19 with TRBJ2-2; either TRBD1 or TRBD2 may fit D (5 bases each). Trimming stripped 8 bases from V and 4 bases from J, with 17 bases between. The CDR3 covers 15 residues. Germline V gene data show CDR1 as LNHDA and CDR2 as SQIVND (reference sequence). CDR3 nucleotide sequence: TGTGCCAGTGGGACCGGGACGGGATCCACCGGGGAGCTGTTTTTT. This encodes CASGTGTGSTGELFF. The full variable domain, rest sourced from reference TRBV19 and TRBJ2-2, is DGGITQSPKYLFRKEGQNVTLSCEQNLNHDAMYWYRQDPGQGLRLIYYSQIVNDFQKGDIAEGYSVSREKKESFPLTVTSAQKNPTAFYLCASGTGTGSTGELFFGEGSRLTVL.

The chain couples TRBV28 to TRBJ2-3; 7 nucleotides agree with TRBD2. CDR1 and CDR2 from the germline V gene are MDHEN and SYDVKM. This CDR3 has 15 amino acids. With 4 bases clipped from V and 0 bases from J, the junction kept 4 bases outside the gene matches. In nucleotides, the CDR3 is TGTGCCAGCAGTTCCTTGGGGGGGAGCACAGATACGCAGTATTTT. It yields the protein CASSSLGGSTDTQYF.

The genes are TRBV5-1 and TRBJ2-7; TRBD2 aligns across 15 bases. V lost 2 bases and J lost 5; bases outside the gene matches: 2. The CDR3 loop spans 15 amino acids. In germline, CDR1 is SGHRS, CDR2 YFSETQ. This chain's CDR3 is CASSFGTSGRNEQYF. CDR3 sequence (DNA): TGCGCCAGCAGCTTCGGGACTAGCGGGAGGAACGAGCAGTACTTC.

Written as DNA, the CDR3 is TGTGCCAGTAGTATAGAAGGGTACGAGCAGTACTTC. Translation: CASSIEGYEQYF. The chain is built from TRBV19 and TRBJ2-7; D is undetermined. V was trimmed by 0 bases and J by 4 bases, leaving 4 bases between them. Germline CDR1 reads LNHDA; CDR2 reads SQIVND (reference sequence). The CDR3 has 12 residues.

The chain has TRBV14 and TRBJ1-1; D perhaps matches TRBD1 (6 bases). The germline V gene has CDR1 SGHDN and CDR2 FVKESK. The CDR3 extends over 13 amino acids. V shed 5 bases and J shed 0 bases, with 7 bases lying between them. The CDR3 region has the DNA TGTGCCAGCAGCTCAGGGGTGAACACTGAAGCTTTCTTT. This translates into CASSSGVNTEAFF. Full variable domain (rest looked up from reference TRBV14 and TRBJ1-1): EAGVTQFPSHSVIEKGQTVTLRCDPISGHDNLYWYRRVMGKEIKFLLHFVKESKQDESGMPNNRFLAERTGGTYSTLKVQPAELEDSGVYFCASSSGVNTEAFFGQGTRLTVV.

The table lists this clone with a few counts. The rearrangement joins TRBV28 to TRBJ1-2, with unresolved D. The V gene's germline CDR1 is MDHEN and CDR2 SYDVKM. This CDR3 has 13 amino acids. The germline V and J ends were trimmed by 5 bases and 2 bases, with 9 bases remaining between them. DNA for the CDR3: TGTGCCAGCAGTCCCCCGGGGAACTATGGCTACACCTTC. It specifies CASSPPGNYGYTF.

The chain uses TRBV5-8 and TRBJ2-1, with D maybe TRBD2 (5 bases). Germline V gene sequence: CDR1 SGHTS, CDR2 YDEGEE. V was cut by 4 bases and J by 8 bases, with 19 bases left in between. The CDR3 totals 15 residues. The CDR3 nucleotides read TGTGCCAGCAGCCCCCCGCCGCCTAGCTGGTATGAGCAGTTCTTC. Translating it yields CASSPPPPSWYEQFF.

This chain connects TRBV5-6 to TRBJ2-1, with D possibly being TRBD1 (6 bases). V was clipped by 1 base and J by 1 base, with 9 bases between them. Germline V lookup: CDR1 SGHDT, CDR2 YYEEEE. CDR3 size: 15 residues. CDR3 bases: TGTGCCAGCAGCTTGACAGGGCTATCCTACAATGAGCAGTTCTTC. It translates to CASSLTGLSYNEQFF.

This clone was seen more than once but under ten times. V is TRBV18 and J is TRBJ2-1, with TRBD1 identical over 8 bases. This CDR3 spans 16 amino acids. CDR1 and CDR2 (germline): KGHSH, LQKENI. After removal of 2 bases from V and 7 bases from J, the junction contained 10 bases not matched to a gene. The CDR3 nucleotides read TGTGCCAGCTCACCATTTGGGCAGGGGGCCTTAAATGAGCAGTTCTTC. Translation gives CASSPFGQGALNEQFF. Full variable domain (outside the CDR3, taken from reference TRBV18 and TRBJ2-1): NAGVMQNPRHLVRRRGQEARLRCSPMKGHSHVYWYRQLPEEGLKFMVYLQKENIIDESGMPKERFSAEFPKEGPSILRIQQVVRGDSAAYFCASSPFGQGALNEQFFGPGTRLTVL.

The chain recombines TRBV19 with TRBJ1-3; D gene uncertain. The CDR3 spans 15 residues. The germline V gene has CDR1 LNHDA and CDR2 SQIVND (reference sequence). Trimming stripped 5 bases from V and 0 bases from J, with 11 bases between. The CDR3 here is CASSQDSISGNTIYF. Written as DNA, the CDR3 is TGTGCCAGTAGTCAGGACTCTATCTCTGGAAACACCATATATTTT.

CDR3 region: CASSQPDRDIEAFF. CDR3 DNA: TGTGCCAGCAGCCAGCCGGACAGGGACATTGAAGCTTTCTTT. The chain combines TRBV21-1 with TRBJ1-1; the table's D call TRBD1 went unverified against the DNA. TRBV21-1 is deemed a pseudogene. The CDR3 has 14 residues.

Comment on this clone: The DNA is omitted, as the CDR3 cannot be located on it reliably, and the CDR3 follows TCRdb's listing. The gene calls are TRBV29-1 and TRBJ2-7; the D call TRBD2 from the table was never checked on the DNA. With termini counted, the CDR3 has 11 amino acids. Germline V gene sequence: CDR1 SQVTM, CDR2 ANQGSEA. CDR3 protein: CSVVAGGSAYF.

The sample holds one count of this clone. This chain uses TRBV28 with TRBJ2-7; 12 bases align to TRBD2. V was clipped by 5 bases and J by 2 bases; unmatched bases: 7. CDR1 MDHEN and CDR2 SYDVKM come from the germline V gene. This CDR3 region has 16 residues. CDR3 DNA: TGTGCCAGCAGTCTTTATGGACTAGCGGGAACCTACGAGCAGTACTTC. As protein: CASSLYGLAGTYEQYF.

J is TRBJ1-1 and V is TRBV6-5; 11 bases match TRBD1. V lost 6 bases and J lost 3; bases outside the gene matches: 6. Germline V lookup: CDR1 MNHEY, CDR2 SVGAGI. The CDR3 has 15 residues. CDR3: CASSLWTGGDTEAFF. The CDR3 coding sequence is TGTGCCAGCAGCCTGTGGACAGGGGGCGACACTGAAGCTTTCTTT.

This clone came up a few times. The chain recombines TRBV6-1 with TRBJ2-5; possibly TRBD1 for D (6 bases). V was trimmed by 6 bases and J by 1 base, leaving 15 bases between them. The CDR3 sequence is 15 residues long. Germline V gives CDR1 MNHNS, CDR2 SASEGT. CDR3 sequence reads: CASRVYRVPQETQYF. CDR3 bases: TGTGCCAGCAGAGTTTACAGGGTTCCCCAAGAGACCCAGTACTTC.

This chain uses TRBV9 with TRBJ2-1, with 8 bases matching TRBD2. CDR3 length: 15 amino acids. J gave up 3 bases and V 10 bases, and 12 bases lay outside the gene matches. Germline assignment: CDR1 SGDLS and CDR2 YYNGEE. CDR3 amino acids: CASDRGGLVYNEQFF. The CDR3 DNA is TGTGCCTCCGATCGAGGGGGACTAGTCTACAATGAGCAGTTCTTC.